The following is a T cell receptor beta chain sequence with its context. Its antigen is currently unknown. CDR1 is SGHNT, CDR2 YYREEE, per germline (reference sequence). V shed 4 bases and J shed 5 bases, with 9 bases lying between them. The CDR3 covers 13 residues. Cells designated naive CD8 were CD45RO-negative and were positively selected for CCR7, with terminally differentiated effector memory CD45RA+ cells excluded. Measured with immunoSEQ multiplex PCR; TCRdb has only the in-frame clones, and not every one. The table records roughly 2,000,000 clones, just under 95% of them present only once. These data come from a study of shared clonotypes between healthy human individuals. Broader study findings: Approximately 5% was the fraction of naive CD4 clonotypes found shared across four donors.

The sequence was collected from a man between 18 and 29 years old in good health. Some clones in this sample may be carry-over from other donors' samples. The V and J genes are TRBV5-4 and TRBJ2-2, with no clear D. The sequenced sample was naive CD8+ T cells from PBMCs. The CDR3 spells CASSVDETGELFF. CDR3 sequence (DNA): TGTGCCAGCAGCGTGGACGAAACCGGGGAGCTGTTTTTT. The whole variable domain, remainder taken from reference TRBV5-4 and TRBJ2-2, is ETGVTQSPTHLIKTRGQQVTLRCSSQSGHNTVSWYQQALGQGPQFIFQYYREEENGRGNFPPRFSGLQFPNYSSELNVNALELDDSALYLCASSVDETGELFFGEGSRLTVL.